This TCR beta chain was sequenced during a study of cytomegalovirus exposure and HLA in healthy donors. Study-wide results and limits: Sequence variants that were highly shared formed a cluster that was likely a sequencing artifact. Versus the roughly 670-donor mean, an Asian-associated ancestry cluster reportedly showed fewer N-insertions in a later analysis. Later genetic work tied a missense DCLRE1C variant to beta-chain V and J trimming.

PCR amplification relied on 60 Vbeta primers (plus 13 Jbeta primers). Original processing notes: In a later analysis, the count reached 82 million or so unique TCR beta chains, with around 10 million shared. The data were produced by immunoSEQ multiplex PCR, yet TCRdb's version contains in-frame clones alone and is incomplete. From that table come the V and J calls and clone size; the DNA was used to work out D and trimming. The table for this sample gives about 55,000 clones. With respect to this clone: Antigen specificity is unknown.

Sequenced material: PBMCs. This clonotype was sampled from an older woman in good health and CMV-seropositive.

The CDR3 DNA follows: TGCAGTGCTCCCCAGGCCTACGAGCAGTACTTC. This encodes CSAPQAYEQYF. The V and J genes are TRBV20-1 and TRBJ2-7; D is ambiguous. V was trimmed by 5 bases and J by 2 bases, leaving 7 bases between them. Per the germline V gene, CDR1 is DFQATT and CDR2 is SNEGSKA (reference sequence). There are 11 residues in the CDR3.